These 10 T cell receptor beta chains originate from one sample sequenced in a study of T cell responses to AZD1222 COVID-19 vaccine. TCRdb's table, derived via immunoSEQ multiplex PCR, lists solely in-frame clones and lacks some. The sample comprises more than 85,000 clones, 70% to 90% of which are singletons, and around 3% rests with the top ten. Here the sequenced sample was peripheral blood, taken on day 0 of AZD1222 vaccination. These receptors all stem from an adult in good health.

V usage is TRBV7-2 and J usage is TRBJ1-2, with TRBD1 identical over 12 bases. The CDR3 has 14 amino acids. With 0 bases clipped from V and 8 bases from J, the junction kept 1 base outside the gene matches. CDR1 is SGHTA, CDR2 FQGNSA, per germline. This CDR3 reads CASSLAGTGGGYTF. The DNA of the CDR3 is TGTGCCAGCAGCTTAGCCGGGACAGGGGGCGGCTACACCTTC.

The CDR3 here is CASRHGEGTQYF. DNA of the CDR3: TGTGCCAGCAGGCACGGTGAAGGTACGCAGTATTTT. The V and J genes are TRBV7-9 and TRBJ2-3, with D unclear. Germline values: CDR1 SEHNR, CDR2 FQNEAQ (reference sequence). Trimming took 6 bases from V and 8 from J, leaving 12 bases between them. The CDR3 is 12 amino acids.

This clone was detected once. This chain links TRBV24-1 with TRBJ2-3; the match to TRBD2 covers 7 bases. V dropped 0 bases and J dropped 3; count of bases not matched to a gene: 5. Per the germline V gene, CDR1 is KGHDR and CDR2 is SFDVKD. The CDR3 loop spans 16 amino acids. The CDR3 spells CATSDLAGEGTDTQYF. CDR3 nucleotide sequence: TGTGCCACCAGTGATTTGGCGGGGGAGGGGACAGATACGCAGTATTTT.

In DNA, the CDR3 is TGCGCCAGCAGCCTTAGCGGGTCGTACAATGAGCAGTTCTTC. Translated: CASSLSGSYNEQFF. V and J are TRBV10-1 and TRBJ2-1, with 7 bases fitting TRBD2. This CDR3 has 14 amino acids. Looked up from germline, CDR1 is WNHNN and CDR2 is SYGVQD (reference sequence). Trimming took 6 bases from V and 4 from J; bases not matched to a gene: 6.

The chain employs TRBV18 and TRBJ2-1, with 13 bases lining up with TRBD2. V was pared by 3 bases and J by 3 bases, with 5 bases of the junction left unmatched. CDR3 length: 17 amino acids. From germline, CDR1 is KGHSH and CDR2 LQKENI. CDR3 loop: CASSPLGTSGNYNEQFF. In DNA form, the CDR3 reads TGTGCCAGCTCACCCCTGGGGACTAGCGGGAACTACAATGAGCAGTTCTTC.

This clone has just one count. This chain joins TRBV5-1 and TRBJ1-5; TRBD1 matches 7 bases. CDR1 is SGHRS and CDR2 is YFSETQ in the germline V gene. The V gene end was trimmed by 4 bases and the J gene end by 2 bases; junction bases not matched to a gene: 6. CDR3 length: 15 amino acids. The CDR3 here is CASSPTGRGNQPQHF. In nucleotides, the CDR3 is TGCGCCAGCAGCCCGACAGGGAGAGGCAATCAGCCCCAGCATTTT.

V is TRBV7-2 and J is TRBJ2-5, with D possibly TRBD1 on 6 matching bases. This CDR3 has 17 residues. Germline V gene lookup returns CDR1 SGHTA and CDR2 FQGNSA. V was shortened by 5 bases and J by 5 bases, with 24 bases between the two germline ends. This CDR3 reads CASSPGTRAGRVETQYF. The CDR3 DNA is TGTGCCAGCAGCCCCGGGACACGCGCGGGCCGCGTGGAGACCCAGTACTTC.

The chain has TRBV12-1 and TRBJ1-1; TRBD1 reflects the table's D call only, with no check against the DNA. TRBV12-1 is flagged as a pseudogene. This CDR3 comprises 9 residues. The DNA of the CDR3 is TGTGCCAGAAACAGGGCCGCTTTCTTT. Encoded protein: CARNRAAFF.

This chain joins TRBV6-1 and TRBJ1-1; D gene uncertain. Germline V CDR1 and CDR2: MNHNS, SASEGT. The CDR3 runs to 13 residues. The ends were cut back, 1 base at V and 1 base at J, with 4 bases in the middle. The CDR3 here is CASSEVWNTEAFF. The CDR3 DNA follows: TGTGCCAGCAGTGAAGTGTGGAACACTGAAGCTTTCTTT.

This clone was observed a single time. J is TRBJ2-7 and V is TRBV18, with TRBD1 matching 8 bases. Germline V gives CDR1 KGHSH, CDR2 LQKENI. The junction had 10 bases not matched to a gene; V was cut back by 3 bases and J by 6 bases. CDR3 length: 15 residues. CDR3 loop: CASSPSTGAPAEQYF. As DNA, the CDR3 is TGTGCCAGCTCACCCTCGACAGGGGCCCCGGCCGAGCAGTACTTC. Together with reference TRBV18 and TRBJ2-7, the CDR3 gives the full variable domain: NAGVMQNPRHLVRRRGQEARLRCSPMKGHSHVYWYRQLPEEGLKFMVYLQKENIIDESGMPKERFSAEFPKEGPSILRIQQVVRGDSAAYFCASSPSTGAPAEQYFGPGTRLTVT.